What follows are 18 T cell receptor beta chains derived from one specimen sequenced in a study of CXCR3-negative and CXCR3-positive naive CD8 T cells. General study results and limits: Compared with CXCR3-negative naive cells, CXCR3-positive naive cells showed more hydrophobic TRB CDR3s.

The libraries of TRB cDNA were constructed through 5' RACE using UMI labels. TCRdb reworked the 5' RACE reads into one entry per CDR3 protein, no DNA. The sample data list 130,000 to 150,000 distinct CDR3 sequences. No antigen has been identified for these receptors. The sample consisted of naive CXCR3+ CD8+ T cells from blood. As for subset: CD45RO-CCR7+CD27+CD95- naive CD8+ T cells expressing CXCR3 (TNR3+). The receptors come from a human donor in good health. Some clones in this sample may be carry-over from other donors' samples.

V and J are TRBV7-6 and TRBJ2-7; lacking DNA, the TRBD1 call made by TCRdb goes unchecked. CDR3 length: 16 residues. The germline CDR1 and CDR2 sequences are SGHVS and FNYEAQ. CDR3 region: CASSLAPGTGAGEQYF.

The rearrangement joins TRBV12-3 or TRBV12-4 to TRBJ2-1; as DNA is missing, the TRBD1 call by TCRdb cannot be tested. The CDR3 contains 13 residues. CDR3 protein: CASRGGHEPKQFF.

The CDR3 loop reads CSVAGGRNGYTF. This chain joins TRBV29-1 and TRBJ1-2; TCRdb proposes TRBD1, but this gene call is untestable without DNA. This CDR3 spans 12 amino acids. CDR1 and CDR2 (germline): SQVTM, ANQGSEA.

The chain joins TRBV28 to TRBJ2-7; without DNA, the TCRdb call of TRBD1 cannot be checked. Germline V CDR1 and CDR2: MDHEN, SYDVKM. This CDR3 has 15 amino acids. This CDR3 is CASSLERGPSYEQYF.

The CDR3 loop reads CASSEDGSNTGELFF. The chain carries TRBV4-1 and TRBJ2-2. The CDR3 contains 15 residues. Germline values: CDR1 MGHRA, CDR2 YSYEKL.

This chain's CDR3 is CASSQHLGTGPYNEQFF. V is TRBV14 and J is TRBJ2-1. Germline V gene data show CDR1 as SGHDN and CDR2 as FVKESK. The CDR3 loop spans 17 amino acids.

CDR3 sequence: CSVDRAGRQLPQETQYF. The chain carries TRBV29-1 and TRBJ2-5. The CDR3 is made up of 17 amino acids. Germline V lookup: CDR1 SQVTM, CDR2 ANQGSEA.

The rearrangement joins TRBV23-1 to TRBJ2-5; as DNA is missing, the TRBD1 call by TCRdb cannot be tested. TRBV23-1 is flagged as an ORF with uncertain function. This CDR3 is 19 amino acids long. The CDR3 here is CASSQRGTGVSGRQETQYF.

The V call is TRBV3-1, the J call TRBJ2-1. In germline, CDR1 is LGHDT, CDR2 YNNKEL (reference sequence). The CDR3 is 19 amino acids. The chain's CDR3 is CASSQGYRKSGGSYNEQFF.

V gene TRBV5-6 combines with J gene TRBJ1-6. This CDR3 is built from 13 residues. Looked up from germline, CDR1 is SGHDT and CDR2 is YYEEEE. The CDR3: CASSSDRTEGLHF. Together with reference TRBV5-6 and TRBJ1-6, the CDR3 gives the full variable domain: DAGVTQSPTHLIKTRGQQVTLRCSPKSGHDTVSWYQQALGQGPQFIFQYYEEEERQRGNFPDRFSGHQFPNYSSELNVNALLLGDSALYLCASSSDRTEGLHFGNGTRLTVT.

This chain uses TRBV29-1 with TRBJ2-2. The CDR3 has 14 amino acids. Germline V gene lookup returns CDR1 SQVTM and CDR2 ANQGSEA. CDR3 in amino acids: CSVVNSPNTGELFF.

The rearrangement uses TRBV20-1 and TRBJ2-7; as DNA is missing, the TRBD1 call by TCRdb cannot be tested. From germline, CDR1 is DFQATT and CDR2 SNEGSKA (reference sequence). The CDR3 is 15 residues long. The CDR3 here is CSVRQPGQGAYEQYF.

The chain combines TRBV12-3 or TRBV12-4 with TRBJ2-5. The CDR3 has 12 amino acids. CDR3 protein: CASSFTEETQYF.

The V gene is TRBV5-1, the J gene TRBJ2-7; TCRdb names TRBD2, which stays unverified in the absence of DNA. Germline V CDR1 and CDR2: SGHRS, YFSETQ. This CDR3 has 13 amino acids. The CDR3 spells CASSFGPTYEQYF.

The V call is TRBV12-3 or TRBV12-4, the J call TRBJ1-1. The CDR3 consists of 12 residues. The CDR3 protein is CASSFPRTEAFF.

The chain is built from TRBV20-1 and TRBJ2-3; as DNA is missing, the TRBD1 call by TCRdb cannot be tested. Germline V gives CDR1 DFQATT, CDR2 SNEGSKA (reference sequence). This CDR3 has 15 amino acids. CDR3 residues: CSARGGDASTDTQYF.

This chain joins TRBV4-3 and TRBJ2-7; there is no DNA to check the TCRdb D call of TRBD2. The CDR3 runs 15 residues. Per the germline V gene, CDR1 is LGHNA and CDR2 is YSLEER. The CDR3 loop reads CASSQEAGVLYEQYF.

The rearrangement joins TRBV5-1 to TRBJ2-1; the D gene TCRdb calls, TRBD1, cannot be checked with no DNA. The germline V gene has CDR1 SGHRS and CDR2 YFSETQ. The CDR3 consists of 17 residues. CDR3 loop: CASSLGADMTAGNEQFF.